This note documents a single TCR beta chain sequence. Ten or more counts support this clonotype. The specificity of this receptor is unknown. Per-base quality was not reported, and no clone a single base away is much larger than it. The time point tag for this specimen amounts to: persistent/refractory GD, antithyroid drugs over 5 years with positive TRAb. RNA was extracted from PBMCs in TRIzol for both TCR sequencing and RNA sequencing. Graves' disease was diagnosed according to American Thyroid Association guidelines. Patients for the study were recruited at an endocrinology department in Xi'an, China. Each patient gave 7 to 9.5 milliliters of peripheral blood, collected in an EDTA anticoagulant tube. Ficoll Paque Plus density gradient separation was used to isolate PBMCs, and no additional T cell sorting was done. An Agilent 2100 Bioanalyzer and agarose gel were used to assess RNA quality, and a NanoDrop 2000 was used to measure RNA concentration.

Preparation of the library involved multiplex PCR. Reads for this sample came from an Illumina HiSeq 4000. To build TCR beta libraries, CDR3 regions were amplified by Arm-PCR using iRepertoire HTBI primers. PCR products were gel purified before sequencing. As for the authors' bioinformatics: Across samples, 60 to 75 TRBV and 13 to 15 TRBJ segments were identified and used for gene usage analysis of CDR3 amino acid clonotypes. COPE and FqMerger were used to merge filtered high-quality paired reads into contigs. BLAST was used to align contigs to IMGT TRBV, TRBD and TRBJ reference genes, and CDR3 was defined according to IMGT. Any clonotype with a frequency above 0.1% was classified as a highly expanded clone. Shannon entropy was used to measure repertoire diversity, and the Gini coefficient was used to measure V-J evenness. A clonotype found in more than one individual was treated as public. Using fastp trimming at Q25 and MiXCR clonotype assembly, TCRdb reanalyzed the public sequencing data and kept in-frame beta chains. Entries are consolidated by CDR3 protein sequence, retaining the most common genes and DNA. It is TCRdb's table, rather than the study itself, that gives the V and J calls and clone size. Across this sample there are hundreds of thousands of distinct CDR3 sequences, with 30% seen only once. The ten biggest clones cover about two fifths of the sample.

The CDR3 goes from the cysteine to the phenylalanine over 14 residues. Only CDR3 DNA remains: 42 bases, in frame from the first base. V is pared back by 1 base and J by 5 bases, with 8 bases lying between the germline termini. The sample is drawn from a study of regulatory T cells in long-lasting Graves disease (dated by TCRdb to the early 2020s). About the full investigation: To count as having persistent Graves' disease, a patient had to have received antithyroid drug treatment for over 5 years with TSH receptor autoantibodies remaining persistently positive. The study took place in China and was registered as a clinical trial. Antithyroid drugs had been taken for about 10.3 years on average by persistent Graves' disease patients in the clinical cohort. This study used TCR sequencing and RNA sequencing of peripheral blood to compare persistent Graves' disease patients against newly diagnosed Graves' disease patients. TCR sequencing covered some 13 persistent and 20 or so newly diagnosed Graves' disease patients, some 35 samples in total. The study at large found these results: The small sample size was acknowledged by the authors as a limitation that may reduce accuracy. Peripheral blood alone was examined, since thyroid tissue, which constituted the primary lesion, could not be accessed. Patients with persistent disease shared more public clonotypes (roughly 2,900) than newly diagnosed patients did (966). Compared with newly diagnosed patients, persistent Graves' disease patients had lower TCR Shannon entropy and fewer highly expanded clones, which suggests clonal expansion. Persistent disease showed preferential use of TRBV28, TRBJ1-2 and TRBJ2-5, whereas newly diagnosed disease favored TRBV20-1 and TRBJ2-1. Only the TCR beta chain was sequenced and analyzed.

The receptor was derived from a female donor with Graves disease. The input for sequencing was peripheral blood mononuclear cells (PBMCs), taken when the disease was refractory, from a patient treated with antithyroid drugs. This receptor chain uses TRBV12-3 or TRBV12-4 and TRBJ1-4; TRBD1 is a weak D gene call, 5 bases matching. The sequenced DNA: TGTGCCAGCAGTTTAGACAGGTTAAATGAAAAACTGTTTTTT. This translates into CASSLDRLNEKLFF.